The 29 T cell receptor beta chains presented below share a single source sample, sequenced in a study of cytomegalovirus exposure and HLA in healthy donors. PCR amplification relied on 60 Vbeta primers (plus 13 Jbeta primers). The assay was immunoSEQ multiplex PCR, and TCRdb's table has in-frame clones only and misses some. The table lists about 150,000 clones, roughly 70% of them singletons. The sample comprised PBMCs. These receptors were taken from a man aged 25-40 years in good health and CMV-seropositive.

Of note for this clone: At one end, the junction sequence differs from germline, possibly due to a read error. V gene TRBV6-5 combines with J gene TRBJ2-7, with D possibly being TRBD1 (6 bases). CDR1 is MNHEY, CDR2 SVGAGI, per germline. The CDR3 runs to 14 residues. In DNA form, the CDR3 reads TGTACCAGCAGTTACTCTATAGGGGGCTACGAGCAGTACTTC. It translates to CTSSYSIGGYEQYF.

The chain has TRBV4-1 and TRBJ2-3, with 10 bases fitting TRBD1. Trimming removed 4 bases from V and 4 bases from J; junction bases left unmatched: 8. Germline CDR1 and CDR2: MGHRA and YSYEKL. The CDR3 consists of 16 residues. In DNA form, the CDR3 reads TGCGCCAGCAGCCTGGCGGGACAGGGGTTATCAGATACGCAGTATTTT. Protein product: CASSLAGQGLSDTQYF.

DNA of the CDR3: TGTGCCATCAGTGGAGAGCGGGGGGACTACGAGCAGTACTTC. It is translated as CAISGERGDYEQYF. V is TRBV10-3 and J is TRBJ2-7; 9 bases line up with TRBD2. This CDR3 region has 14 residues. Germline loops: CDR1 ENHRY, CDR2 SYGVKD. The V gene end was trimmed by 4 bases and the J gene end by 3 bases; junction bases not matched to a gene: 4.

There are a few counts of this clone. V and J are TRBV29-1 and TRBJ2-5, with a tentative D call TRBD2 (6 bases). The CDR3 totals 13 residues. Germline CDR1 reads SQVTM; CDR2 reads ANQGSEA. V was pared by 7 bases and J by 11 bases, with 23 bases between. The CDR3 DNA follows: TGCAGCGCCGTATTAGCGGAGAGAGGAGAGCAGTACTTC. Translating it yields CSAVLAERGEQYF.

This chain connects TRBV7-3 to TRBJ1-1; D remains unclear. The CDR3 extends over 13 amino acids. Germline V gene sequence: CDR1 SGHTA, CDR2 FQGTGA. Trimming took off 7 bases at V and 1 base at J, with 10 bases between the two ends. The CDR3 DNA follows: TGTGCCAGCACCTATAACCCGAACACTGAAGCTTTCTTT. Its translation is CASTYNPNTEAFF. Based on the CDR3 plus reference TRBV7-3 and TRBJ1-1, the full variable domain is GAGVSQTPSNKVTEKGKYVELRCDPISGHTALYWYRQSLGQGPEFLIYFQGTGAADDSGLPNDRFFAVRPEGSVSTLKIQRTERGDSAVYLCASTYNPNTEAFFGQGTRLTVV.

The gene calls are TRBV20-1 and TRBJ1-2, with D possibly TRBD1 on 5 matching bases. Looked up from germline, CDR1 is DFQATT and CDR2 is SNEGSKA (reference sequence). With 8 bases removed from V and 8 bases from J, the gap between germline ends came to 15 bases. The CDR3 has 11 amino acids. The DNA for the CDR3 is TGCAGTCCGGCAGGGCTAGGAGGCTACACCTTC. It is translated as CSPAGLGGYTF.

This rearrangement joins TRBV10-3 to TRBJ2-5; the match to TRBD1 covers 8 bases. With V trimmed by 3 bases and J by 5 bases, 8 bases remained unmatched. CDR3 size: 15 residues. Per the germline V gene, CDR1 is ENHRY and CDR2 is SYGVKD. The CDR3 nucleotides read TGTGCCATCAGTGAATCGGGGAGACAGGGGGAGACCCAGTACTTC. Translation gives CAISESGRQGETQYF.

The chain uses TRBV5-1 and TRBJ2-1; D is unresolved. The CDR3 covers 17 residues. CDR1 is SGHRS and CDR2 is YFSETQ in the germline V gene. V lost 4 bases, J lost 6 bases, and 23 bases lay in between. For the CDR3, the DNA is TGCGCCAGCAGCAAGCCCCCACAGAAAGCATTGGCCAATGAGCAGTTCTTC. Its translation: CASSKPPQKALANEQFF.

The gene calls are TRBV27 and TRBJ2-7, with TRBD2 matching over 7 bases. This CDR3 has 13 residues. Germline V gives CDR1 MNHEY, CDR2 SMNVEV (reference sequence). J lost 4 bases, V lost 5 bases, and 5 bases had no gene match. The CDR3 nucleotides are TGTGCCAGCAGTCGGACTAGGAGTTACGAGCAGTACTTC. Translating gives CASSRTRSYEQYF.

The chain carries TRBV5-6 and TRBJ2-5; 7 nucleotides align to TRBD2. Germline assignment: CDR1 SGHDT and CDR2 YYEEEE. The CDR3 sequence is 17 residues long. The V and J ends lost 2 bases and 7 bases, in that order; junction bases with no gene match: 17. In nucleotides, the CDR3 is TGTGCCAGCAGCTTCCTCACCCCGACTAGCTCAATGGCGACCCAGTACTTC. Its protein is CASSFLTPTSSMATQYF.

This chain uses TRBV5-1 with TRBJ2-5; TRBD2 might be the D (6 bases). Germline V gene lookup returns CDR1 SGHRS and CDR2 YFSETQ. V lost 1 base and J 4 bases, leaving 14 bases between the germline ends. The CDR3 consists of 15 residues. The CDR3 bases are TGCGCCAGCAGCTTGTCGGAGGGCGCGGGAGAGACCCAGTACTTC. Translation: CASSLSEGAGETQYF.

This clone has only a few counts. The chain is built from TRBV4-2 and TRBJ1-1; tentative D call: TRBD1 (6 bases). This CDR3 has 13 residues. Germline CDR1 and CDR2: LGHNA and YNFKEQ. The V end lost 7 bases, the J end lost 5 bases, and 14 bases lay between the germline ends. CDR3 sequence reads: CASIPGGATEAFF. The CDR3 bases are TGTGCCAGCATCCCGGGGGGGGCAACTGAAGCTTTCTTT.

CDR3: CASSLSRVSLSYGYTF. The CDR3 coding sequence is TGTGCCAGCAGCTTATCTCGCGTTTCCCTAAGCTATGGCTACACCTTC. The chain employs TRBV5-6 and TRBJ1-2; no firm D call. Between the trimmed V and J ends, which lost 2 bases and 4 bases, there was a span of 18 bases. The CDR3 is 16 amino acids. Germline lookup yields CDR1 SGHDT and CDR2 YYEEEE.

The chain links TRBV19 to TRBJ1-4; D gene uncertain. The CDR3 extends over 14 amino acids. In germline, CDR1 is LNHDA, CDR2 SQIVND (reference sequence). V was cut by 3 bases and J by 7 bases, with 12 bases left in between. The CDR3 is CASSMLVSGEKLFF. The CDR3 coding sequence is TGTGCCAGTAGTATGTTGGTTTCGGGTGAAAAACTGTTTTTT.

The chain has TRBV19 and TRBJ1-2; no firm D call. This CDR3 is built from 14 residues. The V gene lost 7 bases and the J gene lost 5 bases, with 17 bases spanning the gap. Germline V gene sequence: CDR1 LNHDA, CDR2 SQIVND (reference sequence). CDR3 amino acids: CASNWFQGGYGYTF. In DNA form, the CDR3 reads TGTGCCAGTAATTGGTTTCAAGGAGGGTATGGCTACACCTTC.

V is TRBV5-8 and J is TRBJ2-7; D ambiguous. With 2 bases removed from V and 4 bases from J, the gap between germline ends came to 4 bases. The germline gives CDR1 SGHTS, CDR2 YDEGEE. The CDR3 is 11 amino acids. CDR3 protein: CASSFVYEQYF. The CDR3, as DNA: TGTGCCAGCAGCTTCGTGTACGAGCAGTACTTC. The full variable domain, rest sourced from reference TRBV5-8 and TRBJ2-7, is EAGVTQSPTHLIKTRGQQATLRCSPISGHTSVYWYQQALGLGLQFLLWYDEGEERNRGNFPPRFSGRQFPNYSSELNVNALELEDSALYLCASSFVYEQYFGPGTRLTVT.

The chain carries TRBV9 and TRBJ2-2, with 12 bases identical to TRBD2. The length of the CDR3 is 17 residues. CDR1 SGDLS and CDR2 YYNGEE come from the germline V gene. J was trimmed by 7 bases and V by 4 bases; bases with no gene match: 11. CDR3 sequence reads: CASSPRLAGGPFGELFF. CDR3 coding DNA: TGTGCCAGCAGCCCGAGGCTAGCGGGAGGGCCCTTCGGGGAGCTGTTTTTT. Full variable domain (missing parts from reference TRBV9 and TRBJ2-2): DSGVTQTPKHLITATGQRVTLRCSPRSGDLSVYWYQQSLDQGLQFLIQYYNGEERAKGNILERFSAQQFPDLHSELNLSSLELGDSALYFCASSPRLAGGPFGELFFGEGSRLTVL.

The genes are TRBV11-2 and TRBJ2-1, with D possibly matching TRBD2 (5 bases). The germline gives CDR1 SGHAT, CDR2 FQNNGV. The V gene lost 6 bases and the J gene lost 0 bases, with 12 bases spanning the gap. This CDR3 contains 15 residues. CDR3 bases: TGTGCCAGCAGACGAATCCGGGACTCCTACAATGAGCAGTTCTTC. This translates into CASRRIRDSYNEQFF.

V and J are TRBV5-4 and TRBJ2-1; D not certain. Trimming left V 4 bases short and J 9 bases short, with 11 bases between. This CDR3 region has 12 residues. The V gene's germline CDR1 is SGHNT and CDR2 YYREEE (reference sequence). In DNA, the CDR3 is TGTGCCAGCAGCCTCGAGCTTGTTGAGCAGTTCTTC. Translated: CASSLELVEQFF. Full variable domain (rest looked up from reference TRBV5-4 and TRBJ2-1): ETGVTQSPTHLIKTRGQQVTLRCSSQSGHNTVSWYQQALGQGPQFIFQYYREEENGRGNFPPRFSGLQFPNYSSELNVNALELDDSALYLCASSLELVEQFFGPGTRLTVL.

This clone was recorded once. This chain connects TRBV10-1 to TRBJ1-3, with TRBD1 identical over 10 bases. In germline, CDR1 is WNHNN, CDR2 SYGVQD (reference sequence). J lost 7 bases, V lost 4 bases, and 7 bases had no gene match. CDR3 length: 15 residues. CDR3 region: CASSGGTGEWNTIYF. The CDR3, as DNA: TGCGCCAGCAGTGGGGGGACAGGGGAATGGAACACCATATATTTT.

J is TRBJ2-1 and V is TRBV5-1; 13 positions match TRBD2. Germline assignment: CDR1 SGHRS and CDR2 YFSETQ. There are 15 residues in the CDR3. V shed 4 bases and J 7 bases; nucleotides not matched to a gene: 5. This CDR3 reads CASSTSGRAENEQFF. Here the CDR3 DNA reads TGCGCCAGCAGCACTAGCGGGAGGGCCGAGAATGAGCAGTTCTTC.

The V and J genes are TRBV10-3 and TRBJ2-2; 7 nucleotides align to TRBD1. Per germline, CDR1 ENHRY and CDR2 SYGVKD. V shed 2 bases and J 6 bases; nucleotides not matched to a gene: 9. This CDR3 has 16 residues. CDR3 bases: TGTGCCATCAGTGAGGAACCGGACAGGATTTCCGGGGAGCTGTTTTTT. Protein sequence: CAISEEPDRISGELFF.

This clone appeared a few times. This chain connects TRBV5-1 to TRBJ2-6, with 9 bases identical to TRBD1. CDR1 is SGHRS, CDR2 YFSETQ, per germline. This CDR3 has 18 residues. The trim removed 7 bases at V and 3 bases at J, leaving 14 bases unmatched. The CDR3 DNA reads TGCGCCAGCGGTCCTAACAGGGGGCAAGTGAATGGGGCCAACGTCCTGACTTTC. Its protein is CASGPNRGQVNGANVLTF.

This sequence joins TRBV6-5 and TRBJ1-4; tentative D call: TRBD1 (5 bases). The length of the CDR3 is 15 residues. Trimming removed 6 bases from V and 7 bases from J, with 18 bases in between. The germline V gene has CDR1 MNHEY and CDR2 SVGAGI. The CDR3, as DNA: TGTGCCAGCAGCCCTAAATGGGGCGGGGGTGAAAAACTGTTTTTT. Its protein is CASSPKWGGGEKLFF.

The chain joins TRBV29-1 to TRBJ2-5; D is possibly TRBD2 (5 bases). With 6 bases removed from V and 0 bases from J, the gap between germline ends came to 20 bases. The CDR3 totals 16 residues. In germline, CDR1 is SQVTM, CDR2 ANQGSEA. The CDR3 DNA reads as TGCAGCGTCACCCCCGCAGACGGACTCCACCAAGAGACCCAGTACTTC. Translating gives CSVTPADGLHQETQYF.

V is TRBV27 and J is TRBJ1-1; D gene ambiguous. Germline assignment: CDR1 MNHEY and CDR2 SMNVEV (reference sequence). CDR3 length: 13 amino acids. The V end was cut by 3 bases, the J end by 1 base, with 6 bases between. The CDR3 reads CASSFQENTEAFF. Written as DNA, the CDR3 is TGTGCCAGCAGTTTCCAGGAGAACACTGAAGCTTTCTTT.

The chain combines TRBV9 with TRBJ2-7; D is possibly TRBD2 (5 bases). The germline V gene has CDR1 SGDLS and CDR2 YYNGEE. V was shortened by 7 bases and J by 6 bases, with 20 bases between the two germline ends. CDR3 length: 14 amino acids. CDR3 DNA sequence: TGTGCCAGCGGCCGACTCGGGGTAAACGCCGAGCAGTACTTC. Translating it yields CASGRLGVNAEQYF.

This chain joins TRBV14 and TRBJ2-2; no firm D call. The CDR3 runs 13 residues. V was cut by 2 bases and J by 2 bases, with 3 bases left in between. Germline V CDR1 and CDR2: SGHDN, FVKESK. The CDR3 reads CASSQLNTGELFF. For the CDR3, the DNA is TGTGCCAGCAGCCAACTAAACACCGGGGAGCTGTTTTTT.

Ten or more counts support this clone. J is TRBJ2-5 and V is TRBV4-1; 11 bases line up with TRBD1. V was pared by 4 bases and J by 5 bases, with 9 bases of the junction left unmatched. CDR1 is MGHRA and CDR2 is YSYEKL in the germline V gene. This CDR3 spans 16 amino acids. The CDR3 loop reads CASSLYQDRGQETQYF. CDR3 bases: TGCGCCAGCAGCCTCTACCAGGACAGGGGGCAGGAGACCCAGTACTTC.